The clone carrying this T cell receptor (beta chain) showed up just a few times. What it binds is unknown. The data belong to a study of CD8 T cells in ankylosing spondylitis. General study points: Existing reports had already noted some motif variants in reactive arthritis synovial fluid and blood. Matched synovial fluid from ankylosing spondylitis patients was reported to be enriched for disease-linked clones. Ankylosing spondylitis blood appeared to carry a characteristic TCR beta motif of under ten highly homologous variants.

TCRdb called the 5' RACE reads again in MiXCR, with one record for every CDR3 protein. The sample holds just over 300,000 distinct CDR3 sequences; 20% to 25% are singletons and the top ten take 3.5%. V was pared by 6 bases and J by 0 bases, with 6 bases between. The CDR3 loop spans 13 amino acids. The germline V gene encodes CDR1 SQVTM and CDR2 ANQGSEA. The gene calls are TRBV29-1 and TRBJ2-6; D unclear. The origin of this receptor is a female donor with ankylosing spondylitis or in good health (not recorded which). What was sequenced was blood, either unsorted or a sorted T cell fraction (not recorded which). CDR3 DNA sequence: TGCAGCGTAGTCTACTCTGGGGCCAACGTCCTGACTTTC. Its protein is CSVVYSGANVLTF.